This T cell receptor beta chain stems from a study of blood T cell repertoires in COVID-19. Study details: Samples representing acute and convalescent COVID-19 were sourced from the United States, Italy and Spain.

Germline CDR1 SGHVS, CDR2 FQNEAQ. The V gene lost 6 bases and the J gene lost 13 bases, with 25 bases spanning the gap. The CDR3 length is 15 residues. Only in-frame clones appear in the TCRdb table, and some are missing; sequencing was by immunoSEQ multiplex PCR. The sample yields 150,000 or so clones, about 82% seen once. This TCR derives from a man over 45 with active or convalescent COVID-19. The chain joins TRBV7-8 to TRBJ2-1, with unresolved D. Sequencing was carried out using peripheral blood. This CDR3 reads CASSPEDFTRSNQFF. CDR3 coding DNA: TGTGCCAGCAGTCCAGAAGACTTCACCCGCTCTAATCAGTTCTTC.